This T cell receptor beta chain was sequenced during a study of shared clonotypes between healthy human individuals. Naivety among CD8 cells was defined by CD45RO negativity and positive CCR7 selection, thereby excluding terminally differentiated effector memory CD45RA+ cells. CDR1 SGDLS and CDR2 YYNGEE come from the germline V gene. The V gene end was trimmed by 6 bases and the J gene end by 0 bases; junction bases not matched to a gene: 15. The CDR3 is 18 amino acids. Generated by immunoSEQ multiplex PCR, the TCRdb table keeps only in-frame clones and is missing some. This sample yields 1.5 million to 2.5 million clones, of which about 95% are seen a single time; roughly 1.2% belongs to the top ten.

Specimen: naive CD8+ T cells sorted from blood. This clonotype was sampled from a man younger than 30 in good health. The chain employs TRBV9 and TRBJ1-3, with 7 bases aligning to TRBD1. CDR3 bases: TGTGCCAGCACCCCACAAGGAGGGGGCCCTGACTCTGGAAACACCATATATTTT. Translation: CASTPQGGGPDSGNTIYF.